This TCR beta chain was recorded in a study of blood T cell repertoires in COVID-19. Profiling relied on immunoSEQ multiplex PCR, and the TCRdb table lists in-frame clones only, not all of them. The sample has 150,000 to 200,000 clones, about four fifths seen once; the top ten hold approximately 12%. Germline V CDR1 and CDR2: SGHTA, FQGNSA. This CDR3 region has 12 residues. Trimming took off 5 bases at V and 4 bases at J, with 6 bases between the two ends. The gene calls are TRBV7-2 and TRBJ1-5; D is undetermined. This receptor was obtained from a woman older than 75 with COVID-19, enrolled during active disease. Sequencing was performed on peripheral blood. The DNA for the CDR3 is TGTGCCAGCAGCCTTTATAATCAGCCCCAGCATTTT. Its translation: CASSLYNQPQHF.